A few counts support the clone carrying this T cell receptor (beta chain). Antigen unknown. This sample is part of a study of T cells after yellow fever vaccination. Points from the study as a whole: Most clones from primary vaccination were detected again post-booster (96% CD4, 88% CD8).

TCRdb ran MiXCR on the 5' RACE reads and lists one entry per CDR3 protein. Seen here are roughly 240,000 distinct CDR3 sequences, roughly 6.8% observed once, and the top ten hold 1% to 1.2%. The CDR3 has 14 amino acids. V gave up 1 base and J gave up 6 bases; unmatched junction bases: 2. Germline CDR1 reads KGHSH; CDR2 reads LQKENI. This TCR came from a man aged 30 to 39 who received the YFV17D yellow fever vaccine. Here the sequenced sample was CD4+ T cells sorted from PBMCs, taken on the day of the yellow fever booster vaccination. V gene TRBV18 combines with J gene TRBJ2-7, with 11 bases matching TRBD2. CDR3 loop: CASSPLAGGSEQYF. In DNA, the CDR3 is TGTGCCAGCTCACCACTAGCGGGAGGGAGCGAGCAGTACTTC.